This T cell receptor beta chain came from a study of T cell repertoires in cytomegalovirus infection. Overall study context: Well-studied HLA-B-restricted epitopes and recently identified HLA-C-restricted epitopes of CMV were both used in the study. Public TCR beta signatures were indicative of both CMV infection and a matching HLA type.

As concerns this clonotype: What it recognizes is unknown.

Study-wide results and caveats: People with CMV and the relevant HLA were identified by cumulative public TCR beta family frequency.

TCRdb passed the reads through MiXCR, listing each CDR3 protein once. The table lists some 500,000 distinct CDR3 sequences, about 39% of them singletons. This sequence was found in a human donor in good health (CMV status not recorded). Some clones in this sample may be carry-over from other donors' samples. The sample here was cultured PBMCs, taken from culture after CMV antigen stimulation.

The CDR3 is CASSLGTPSYSNQPQHF. The CDR3 DNA sequence: TGTGCCAGCAGTCTCGGGACACCCTCTTATAGCAATCAGCCCCAGCATTTT. The rearrangement joins TRBV12-3 or TRBV12-4 to TRBJ1-5; weak D call: TRBD1 (6 bases). V was trimmed by 5 bases and J by 0 bases, leaving 17 bases between them. The CDR3 runs 17 residues.